Below are 20 T cell receptor beta chains sequenced from a single sample in a study of response to subunit inactivated influenza vaccine (dated by TCRdb to 2016 to 2018). The library was made by RT-PCR. TCRdb records Illumina HiSeq 2500 as the sequencer. The public sequencing data were trimmed at Q25 with fastp and processed into clonotypes with MiXCR by TCRdb, which kept only in-frame beta chains. Merged by CDR3 protein, the rows form single entries marked with the most common genes and DNA. The sample table records 530,000 or so distinct CDR3 sequences; around 25% of these occur just once. The top ten constitute approximately 2% of the sample. Sequenced material: CD4+ T cells sorted from PBMCs, taken more than 4 days after vaccination. The receptor set was obtained from a man aged 50-59 years who received an inactivated influenza vaccine. Donor details come from another sample of the same person, matched by shared clones.

The sample holds a few counts of this clonotype. The chain joins TRBV7-8 to TRBJ1-6; 9 bases align to TRBD1. From germline, CDR1 is SGHVS and CDR2 FQNEAQ. There are 16 residues in the CDR3. The trim removed 4 bases at V and 9 bases at J, leaving 10 bases unmatched. Here the CDR3 DNA reads TGTGCCAGCAGCTCACAGGGGGCAGGGAGTATTTCACCCCTCCACTTT. Translating it yields CASSSQGAGSISPLHF.

In this sample, this clonotype turned up a few times. The CDR3 bases are TGTGCCAGCAGCGTAGGATCTGGGACAACCGACTACGAGCAGTACTTC. Translation gives CASSVGSGTTDYEQYF. This rearrangement joins TRBV9 to TRBJ2-7, with D perhaps matching TRBD1 (6 bases). The germline gives CDR1 SGDLS, CDR2 YYNGEE. V dropped 0 bases and J dropped 3 bases, with 16 bases sitting between them. This CDR3 contains 16 residues.

This sequence joins TRBV2 and TRBJ1-5, with D unresolved. The CDR3 contains 13 residues. Trimming shortened V by 3 bases and J by 0 bases, and 3 bases separated the two germline ends. The germline gives CDR1 SNHLY, CDR2 FYNNEI. CDR3 residues: CASSDYSNQPQHF. CDR3 nucleotide sequence: TGTGCCAGCAGTGATTATAGCAATCAGCCCCAGCATTTT.

The rearrangement links TRBV9 to TRBJ2-3; 8 positions match TRBD1. The CDR3 has 16 residues. V lost 1 base, J lost 5 bases, and 9 bases stayed unmatched. Germline V CDR1 and CDR2: SGDLS, YYNGEE. In nucleotides, the CDR3 is TGTGCCAGCAGCGTAAGTCAGGGGGCGCCGGGAGATACGCAGTATTTT. This codes for CASSVSQGAPGDTQYF.

The chain is built from TRBV15 and TRBJ2-3, with TRBD2 matching 7 bases. The V gene end was trimmed by 2 bases and the J gene end by 2 bases; junction bases not matched to a gene: 4. This CDR3 has 15 residues. Germline CDR1 is LNHNV and CDR2 is YYDKDF (reference sequence). The CDR3 nucleotides read TGTGCCACCAGCAGAAGTCGGGGGGACACAGATACGCAGTATTTT. Translating gives CATSRSRGDTDTQYF.

The chain is built from TRBV6-2 or TRBV6-3 and TRBJ2-1; 7 nucleotides line up with TRBD1. The V segment lost 6 bases and the J segment 14 bases; nucleotides outside the gene matches: 10. The germline V gene has CDR1 MNHEY and CDR2 SVGEGT. This CDR3 has 12 residues. CDR3 sequence (DNA): TGTGCCAGCAGCCGCACCGGGACAGCCAAGTTCTTC. Translated, it gives CASSRTGTAKFF.

This clonotype was seen only a few times. This sequence joins TRBV5-6 and TRBJ2-2; D not resolved. The germline V and J ends were trimmed by 4 bases and 5 bases, with 12 bases remaining between them. The CDR3 has 14 amino acids. CDR1 SGHDT and CDR2 YYEEEE come from the germline V gene. CDR3 coding DNA: TGTGCCAGCAGCGCCTACAGAGTTACCGGGGAGCTGTTTTTT. It translates to CASSAYRVTGELFF.

This chain links TRBV4-3 with TRBJ2-7; tentative D call: TRBD2 (7 bases). V lost 1 base and J lost 7, with 11 bases in between. Per the germline V gene, CDR1 is LGHNA and CDR2 is YSLEER. The CDR3 loop spans 13 amino acids. The CDR3 nucleotides read TGCGCCAGCAGCCAAGGGACAGCGGGGGAGCAGTACTTC. The encoded protein is CASSQGTAGEQYF.

This clonotype was counted a few times. The chain links TRBV12-3 or TRBV12-4 to TRBJ2-1; 13 bases are shared with TRBD2. The V and J ends lost 2 bases and 5 bases, in that order; junction bases with no gene match: 0. The CDR3 spans 15 residues. This CDR3 is CASSLTSGRDNEQFF. CDR3 in DNA: TGTGCCAGCAGTTTAACTAGCGGGAGGGACAATGAGCAGTTCTTC.

CDR3 in amino acids: CASSPGTGVTGANVLTF. The CDR3 DNA is TGTGCCAGCAGCCCCGGGACAGGTGTGACTGGGGCCAACGTCCTGACTTTC. The gene calls are TRBV28 and TRBJ2-6, with 8 bases fitting TRBD1. V shed 6 bases, J shed 2 bases, and the junction held 9 bases outside the gene matches. CDR1 and CDR2 (germline): MDHEN, SYDVKM. The CDR3 runs to 17 residues.

This clonotype was seen many times. The chain employs TRBV12-3 or TRBV12-4 and TRBJ2-7, with D unresolved. CDR3 length equals 12 residues. Trimming took off 2 bases at V and 6 bases at J, with 8 bases between the two ends. CDR3 amino acids: CASSLRASEQYF. In DNA form, the CDR3 reads TGTGCCAGCAGTTTAAGAGCGTCCGAGCAGTACTTC.

The rearrangement joins TRBV20-1 to TRBJ2-3; possibly TRBD2 for D (6 bases). Trimming cost V 3 bases and J 0 bases, with 13 bases left between them. CDR3 size: 15 residues. Looked up from germline, CDR1 is DFQATT and CDR2 is SNEGSKA (reference sequence). CDR3 nucleotide sequence: TGCAGTGCTAGCAAAGCGGCGGGGAGCACAGATACGCAGTATTTT. It yields the protein CSASKAAGSTDTQYF.

This clonotype appeared a few times. This chain uses TRBV20-1 with TRBJ2-5; D is possibly TRBD1 (6 bases). V was trimmed by 5 bases and J by 5 bases, leaving 15 bases between them. The CDR3 consists of 13 residues. The germline V gene has CDR1 DFQATT and CDR2 SNEGSKA (reference sequence). CDR3 bases: TGCAGTGCTTGGACAGCCTCCCCGGAGACCCAGTACTTC. Its protein product is CSAWTASPETQYF.

The chain links TRBV2 to TRBJ2-3, with TRBD2 matching 11 bases. The germline V gene encodes CDR1 SNHLY and CDR2 FYNNEI. V lost 7 bases to trimming and J lost 2 bases; unmatched junction nucleotides: 8. The CDR3 spans 16 residues. In DNA, the CDR3 is TGTGCCAGCACCCCCCTAGCGGGGGGCCCCACAGATACGCAGTATTTT. This translates into CASTPLAGGPTDTQYF.

There are a few counts of this clonotype. The chain recombines TRBV5-1 with TRBJ2-2, with TRBD2 matching over 11 bases. This CDR3 contains 15 residues. Germline assignment: CDR1 SGHRS and CDR2 YFSETQ. V trimming: 6 bases; J trimming: 6 bases; junction bases outside the gene matches: 7. CDR3 sequence: CASTLLAGEAGELFF. The CDR3, as DNA: TGCGCCAGCACCTTACTAGCGGGGGAGGCCGGGGAGCTGTTTTTT. Combining the CDR3 with reference TRBV5-1 and TRBJ2-2 gives the whole variable domain KAGVTQTPRYLIKTRGQQVTLSCSPISGHRSVSWYQQTPGQGLQFLFEYFSETQRNKGNFPGRFSGRQFSNSRSEMNVSTLELGDSALYLCASTLLAGEAGELFFGEGSRLTVL.

This clonotype was seen more than once but under ten times. The chain links TRBV4-1 to TRBJ2-4; D is undetermined. Germline loops: CDR1 MGHRA, CDR2 YSYEKL. V lost 4 bases and J 0 bases, leaving 10 bases between the germline ends. This CDR3 is 15 amino acids long. The CDR3 DNA follows: TGCGCCAGCAGCCCAGACGGTTTAGCCAAAAACATTCAGTACTTC. Its protein product is CASSPDGLAKNIQYF.

This chain connects TRBV7-2 to TRBJ2-5, with 12 bases that match TRBD2. In germline, CDR1 is SGHTA, CDR2 FQGNSA. Unmatched junction bases numbered 10, after V lost 0 bases and J lost 5 bases. The CDR3 is 18 amino acids. The CDR3 sequence is CASSLAPMTSGSLETQYF. In DNA, the CDR3 is TGTGCCAGCAGCTTAGCGCCGATGACTAGCGGGAGCCTTGAGACCCAGTACTTC.

This clonotype was seen a few times. J is TRBJ1-1 and V is TRBV20-1, with TRBD1 matching 9 bases. Per the germline V gene, CDR1 is DFQATT and CDR2 is SNEGSKA (reference sequence). CDR3 length: 14 amino acids. The trim removed 6 bases at V and 1 base at J, leaving 6 bases unmatched. CDR3 loop: CSALRQGGNTEAFF. CDR3 bases: TGCAGTGCCCTGAGACAGGGGGGGAACACTGAAGCTTTCTTT.

In its sample, this clonotype was seen a few times. The V gene is TRBV7-9, the J gene TRBJ1-1; D is unclear. The CDR3 spans 13 residues. With 5 bases removed from V and 1 base from J, the gap between germline ends came to 8 bases. The V gene's germline CDR1 is SEHNR and CDR2 FQNEAQ (reference sequence). The chain's CDR3 is CASSKAENTEAFF. DNA of the CDR3: TGTGCCAGCAGCAAGGCAGAGAACACTGAAGCTTTCTTT.

This clonotype appeared a few times. The chain joins TRBV7-2 to TRBJ2-1, with a tentative D call TRBD1 (5 bases). Germline CDR1 SGHTA, CDR2 FQGNSA. V dropped 3 bases and J dropped 4 bases, with 10 bases sitting between them. The length of the CDR3 is 14 residues. CDR3 coding DNA: TGTGCCAGCAGCTTCTCAGGGATTTACAATGAGCAGTTCTTC. Its translation is CASSFSGIYNEQFF.